A selection of T cell receptor beta chains follows, all from one sample in a study of blood T cell repertoires in COVID-19. The table came from immunoSEQ multiplex PCR; TCRdb's copy has only in-frame clones and leaves some out. This table holds roughly 220,000 clones, more than 80% found once. Sequenced material: peripheral blood. These receptors were obtained from a man aged 30 to 45 who had recovered from COVID-19. The CDR3 runs from the conserved cysteine through the conserved F or W. A D gene is named only where the DNA matches it firmly. Size tells how often a clone was seen (once, few, many) or the class of an expanded clone, and some rows leave it out.

len	d_gene	v_gene	j_gene	abundance	CDR3nt	CDR3aa
14	NA	TRBV24-1	TRBJ2-7	once	TGTGCCACCAGTGCCAGGATTAGCTCCTACGAGCAGTACTTC	CATSARISSYEQYF
14	NA	TRBV19	TRBJ1-1	few	TGTGCCAGTAGTCGGAGGCAGTGGGGCACTGAAGCTTTCTTT	CASSRRQWGTEAFF
13	TRBD1	TRBV14	TRBJ1-1	NA	TGTGCCAGCAGCCAGTACAGGGGAACTGAAGCTTTCTTT	CASSQYRGTEAFF
14	NA	TRBV4-1	TRBJ2-3	NA	TGCGCCAGCAGCCTGGCAGCGTGGTGGGATACGCAGTATTTT	CASSLAAWWDTQYF
13	TRBD1	TRBV12-5	TRBJ1-1	NA	TGTGCTAGTGGGAGGGGGCAGGGCACTGAAGCTTTCTTT	CASGRGQGTEAFF
18	TRBD1	TRBV19	TRBJ1-4	many	TGTGCCAGTAGTTCCTCCGGGACAGGGGGCGGATACAATGAAAAACTGTTTTTT	CASSSSGTGGGYNEKLFF
14	TRBD2	TRBV5-4	TRBJ2-5	NA	TGTGCCAGCAGCCCATATAGCGGGGACGAGACCCAGTACTTC	CASSPYSGDETQYF
14	TRBD2	TRBV6-5	TRBJ2-5	NA	TGTGCCAGCAGGTCAGCGGGGGGACGCGAGACCCAGTACTTC	CASRSAGGRETQYF
13	NA	TRBV6-5	TRBJ2-7	NA	TGTGCCAGCACCCCCCAGGCCTCCTACGAGCAGTACTTC	CASTPQASYEQYF
14	NA	TRBV3-1/TRBV3-2	TRBJ1-1	NA	TGTGCCAGCAGCCAAGTTCAACGTCGGACTGAAGCTTTCTTT	CASSQVQRRTEAFF
11	TRBD1	TRBV29-1	TRBJ1-2	few	TGCAGCGTCGTACACCGGACAGGGGACACCTTC	CSVVHRTGDTF
15	NA	TRBV5-8	TRBJ1-4	NA	TGTGCCAGCAGCTTGGCCGAAGAGTACGGGGAAAAACTGTTTTTT	CASSLAEEYGEKLFF
16	TRBD2	TRBV3-1/TRBV3-2	TRBJ2-7	NA	TGTGCCAGCAGCCAAGAGGGACTAGCGGGAACCTACGAGCAGTACTTC	CASSQEGLAGTYEQYF
15	TRBD1	TRBV24-1	TRBJ2-2	NA	TGTGCCACCAGTGATGACAGGGTCCACACCGGGGAGCTGTTTTTT	CATSDDRVHTGELFF
15	TRBD1	TRBV3-1/TRBV3-2	TRBJ2-1	NA	TGTGCCAGCAGCCCCGACAGGGAGTTTAGGAATGAGCAGTTCTTC	CASSPDREFRNEQFF
13	TRBD2	TRBV7-7	TRBJ2-7	NA	TGTGCCAGCAGCCTCGGACTAGCCTACGAGCAGTACTTC	CASSLGLAYEQYF
13	NA	TRBV21-1	TRBJ1-4	NA	TGTGCCAGCGCCTACAGGGCTGGTGAAAAACTGTTTTTT	CASAYRAGEKLFF
14	NA	TRBV11-2	TRBJ2-7	NA	TGTGCCAGCAGCCCCCTCCCCCCCTCCTACGAGCAGTACTTC	CASSPLPPSYEQYF
14	TRBD2	TRBV6-5	TRBJ2-3	NA	TGTGCCAGCATCAGCGGGGGGGTCACAGATACGCAGTATTTT	CASISGGVTDTQYF
15	TRBD2	TRBV25-1	TRBJ2-1	NA	TGTGCCAGCAGTGTCACTAGCGGGGGGGTCAATGAGCAGTTCTTC	CASSVTSGGVNEQFF
15	NA	TRBV5-5	TRBJ1-2	once	TGTGCCAGCAGCTTTACGGGGGGACCGTACTATGGCTACACCTTC	CASSFTGGPYYGYTF
13	NA	TRBV24-1	TRBJ1-2	few	TGTGCCACCAGTGACGGCAGGGGAACTGGCTACACCTTC	CATSDGRGTGYTF
13	TRBD1	TRBV19	TRBJ1-5	NA	TGTGCCACGACAGGGGTCAGTAATCAGCCCCAGCATTTT	CATTGVSNQPQHF
14	NA	TRBV10-1	TRBJ2-7	NA	TGCGCCAGCAGTGAGGGCGGGCCGGGCTACGAGCAGTACTTC	CASSEGGPGYEQYF
13	NA	TRBV6-5	TRBJ2-3	NA	TGTGCCAGCAGGGAGGCGTCCACAGATACGCAGTATTTT	CASREASTDTQYF
12	NA	TRBV5-1	TRBJ2-3	NA	TGCGCCAGCAGGCTAATTGGAGATACGCAGTATTTT	CASRLIGDTQYF
15	NA	TRBV5-1	TRBJ1-5	NA	TGCGCCAGCAGCTTGGTGTCAGGTCTCCATCAGCCCCAGCATTTT	CASSLVSGLHQPQHF
13	NA	TRBV15	TRBJ1-2	NA	TGTGCCACCAGCAGACCCAAAGCCTATGGCTACACCTTC	CATSRPKAYGYTF
17	TRBD1	TRBV29-1	TRBJ1-2	once	TGCAGCGTTGGGCTTTTGGGGGGACAGGGGTCGCCCTATGGCTACACCTTC	CSVGLLGGQGSPYGYTF
14	NA	TRBV19	TRBJ1-3	NA	TGTGCCAGTAAGGAGGTGTCCACTGGAAACACCATATATTTT	CASKEVSTGNTIYF
16	TRBD1	TRBV5-1	TRBJ2-5	NA	TGCGCCAGCAGCTTCGGGGACAGGGTGATCGTAGAGACCCAGTACTTC	CASSFGDRVIVETQYF
14	TRBD2	TRBV6-2/TRBV6-3	TRBJ2-1	NA	TGTGCCAGCAGTTATCTTCGGGGGGAGGCTGAGCAGTTCTTC	CASSYLRGEAEQFF
15	NA	TRBV30	TRBJ1-4	NA	TGTGCCCACTCCCCGGGGGGGTTGATGGATGAAAAACTGTTTTTT	CAHSPGGLMDEKLFF
14	TRBD1	TRBV4-1	TRBJ1-2	NA	TGCGCCAGCAGCCGGGGTTGGGACAGTTATGGCTACACCTTC	CASSRGWDSYGYTF
16	TRBD1	TRBV4-3	TRBJ1-2	NA	TGCGCCAGCAGCCAAGAGAGGACAGGGAGTTCGAGAGGCTACACCTTC	CASSQERTGSSRGYTF
15	NA	TRBV7-2	TRBJ1-2	few	TGTGCCAGCACCCCACACGGAGGAGGGAACTATGGCTACACCTTC	CASTPHGGGNYGYTF
13	NA	TRBV4-2	TRBJ1-5	NA	TGTGCCAGCAGCCAAAGTGGAGATGGGCCCCAGCATTTT	CASSQSGDGPQHF
17	TRBD1	TRBV19	TRBJ1-5	few	TGTGCCAGTAGTATGGACGGACAGGGAATAGGCAATCAGCCCCAGCATTTT	CASSMDGQGIGNQPQHF
15	TRBD1	TRBV11-3	TRBJ2-7	NA	TGTGCCAGCAGCTTCTCCGGGACAGAGGGCCACGAGCAGTACTTC	CASSFSGTEGHEQYF
16	TRBD1	TRBV6-5	TRBJ2-4	NA	TGTGCCAGCAGTTATTCCACCGGGACAGCAGGGAACATTCAGTACTTC	CASSYSTGTAGNIQYF
16	TRBD1	TRBV25-1	TRBJ1-4	NA	TGTGCCAGCAGTGAAGTCAGGGGGTTATCTAATGAAAAACTGTTTTTT	CASSEVRGLSNEKLFF
12	NA	TRBV3-1/TRBV3-2	TRBJ2-1	NA	TGTGCCAGCAGCCAACAGGGCCATGAGCAGTTCTTC	CASSQQGHEQFF
15	NA	TRBV7-2	TRBJ2-7	NA	TGTGCCAGCAGAACCGTGGGCAGGGGAACCTACGAGCAGTACTTC	CASRTVGRGTYEQYF
13	NA	TRBV7-9	TRBJ2-1	NA	TGTGCCAGCAGCCGCCTAGCCCGCAATGAGCAGTTCTTC	CASSRLARNEQFF
14	NA	TRBV3-1/TRBV3-2	TRBJ1-1	NA	TGTGCCAGCAGCTCAGTTTTAGGGGGAACTGAAGCTTTCTTT	CASSSVLGGTEAFF
15	TRBD1	TRBV2	TRBJ2-2	few	TGTGCCAGCAGGGTGGGACAGGGGGCCAGCGGGGAGCTGTTTTTT	CASRVGQGASGELFF